The 23 T cell receptor beta chains presented below share a single source sample, sequenced in a study of blood T cell repertoires in COVID-19. Some clones are missing from TCRdb's copy, which holds only in-frame ones; the method was immunoSEQ multiplex PCR. The data contain 90,000 to 120,000 clones, 88% of them singletons. What was sequenced was peripheral blood. All receptors derive from a human donor in a cohort sampled during active COVID-19.

V usage is TRBV6-5 and J usage is TRBJ1-1; no clear D gene. Per germline, CDR1 MNHEY and CDR2 SVGAGI. Deletions cut 2 bases from V and 4 bases from J, with 14 bases between. The CDR3 is 15 amino acids. Here the CDR3 reads CASSYAGAASTEAFF. The CDR3 nucleotides are TGTGCCAGCAGTTACGCGGGCGCGGCATCCACTGAAGCTTTCTTT.

This clone was found a few times. The chain links TRBV5-6 to TRBJ1-2; 8 nucleotides agree with TRBD1. The germline CDR1 and CDR2 sequences are SGHDT and YYEEEE. The CDR3 has 14 amino acids. V was pared by 5 bases and J by 3 bases, with 6 bases of the junction left unmatched. In DNA form, the CDR3 reads TGTGCCAGCAGGAGGACAGGGTACGACTATGGCTACACCTTC. Protein product: CASRRTGYDYGYTF.

The chain uses TRBV4-1 and TRBJ2-1; 8 nucleotides match TRBD1. Trimming removed 1 base from V and 8 bases from J; junction bases left unmatched: 7. Germline CDR1 and CDR2: MGHRA and YSYEKL. There are 15 residues in the CDR3. The CDR3 reads CASSQVLTGGHEQFF. The CDR3 region has the DNA TGCGCCAGCAGCCAAGTCCTAACAGGGGGTCATGAGCAGTTCTTC.

The chain combines TRBV7-9 with TRBJ1-1, with TRBD1 matching 8 bases. The junction had 13 bases not matched to a gene; V was cut back by 5 bases and J by 5 bases. This CDR3 has 16 amino acids. The germline V gene encodes CDR1 SEHNR and CDR2 FQNEAQ (reference sequence). CDR3 in DNA: TGTGCCAGCAGCCCCACAGGACAGGGAACTCGGACTGAAGCTTTCTTT. Amino acids: CASSPTGQGTRTEAFF.

The chain combines TRBV9 with TRBJ2-3; TRBD1 matches 8 bases. The length of the CDR3 is 16 residues. V dropped 0 bases and J dropped 0; count of bases not matched to a gene: 3. Germline V lookup: CDR1 SGDLS, CDR2 YYNGEE. The CDR3 bases are TGTGCCAGCAGCGTAGGACAGGGGATCAGCACAGATACGCAGTATTTT. Protein product: CASSVGQGISTDTQYF.

The chain combines TRBV13 with TRBJ2-7; tentative D call: TRBD1 (5 bases). The V end lost 3 bases, the J end lost 2 bases, and 14 bases lay between the germline ends. CDR1 and CDR2 from the germline V gene are PRHDT and FYEKMQ (reference sequence). The CDR3 totals 15 residues. The CDR3 sequence is CASSFAPLTAYEQYF. CDR3 coding DNA: TGTGCCAGCAGCTTCGCTCCCCTGACAGCCTACGAGCAGTACTTC.

The rearrangement links TRBV19 to TRBJ2-6; D not certain. The CDR3 has 14 amino acids. From germline, CDR1 is LNHDA and CDR2 SQIVND (reference sequence). Trimming removed 4 bases from V and 0 bases from J, with 4 bases in between. CDR3 sequence: CASSTYSGANVLTF. Written as DNA, the CDR3 is TGTGCCAGTAGTACCTACTCTGGGGCCAACGTCCTGACTTTC.

The chain recombines TRBV7-6 with TRBJ2-7; 8 positions match TRBD1. Germline values: CDR1 SGHVS, CDR2 FNYEAQ. V lost 5 bases and J lost 0; bases outside the gene matches: 6. The CDR3 covers 15 residues. The CDR3 sequence is CASSPGQGFSYEQYF. CDR3 nucleotides: TGTGCCAGCAGCCCAGGACAGGGCTTCTCCTACGAGCAGTACTTC. The variable domain in full, with the rest retrieved from reference TRBV7-6 and TRBJ2-7, is GAGVSQSPRYKVTKRGQDVALRCDPISGHVSLYWYRQALGQGPEFLTYFNYEAQQDKSGLPNDRFSAERPEGSISTLTIQRTEQRDSAMYRCASSPGQGFSYEQYFGPGTRLTVT.

This rearrangement joins TRBV19 to TRBJ1-4, with no clear D. This CDR3 is 13 amino acids long. V was cut by 3 bases and J by 8 bases, with 10 bases left in between. Germline V gene sequence: CDR1 LNHDA, CDR2 SQIVND (reference sequence). CDR3: CASSIGSLEKLFF. The CDR3 DNA reads as TGTGCCAGTAGTATCGGGAGTCTAGAAAAACTGTTTTTT.

This chain connects TRBV5-5 to TRBJ2-6; TRBD1 agrees at 9 bases. Trimming removed 4 bases from V and 2 bases from J; junction bases left unmatched: 10. Germline loops: CDR1 SGHKS, CDR2 YYEKEE (reference sequence). The CDR3 extends over 18 amino acids. CDR3 loop: CASSLLPGTGTGANVLTF. In DNA form, the CDR3 reads TGTGCCAGCAGCCTCCTTCCCGGGACAGGGACTGGGGCCAACGTCCTGACTTTC.

This clone appeared a few times. V is TRBV6-5 and J is TRBJ2-1; D ambiguous. With 4 bases removed from V and 7 bases from J, the gap between germline ends came to 14 bases. Germline V lookup: CDR1 MNHEY, CDR2 SVGAGI. This CDR3 contains 14 residues. The CDR3 reads CASSLARLANEQFF. In nucleotides, the CDR3 is TGTGCCAGCAGTTTAGCCAGACTGGCTAATGAGCAGTTCTTC.

The rearrangement uses TRBV11-2 and TRBJ2-3; no clear D. Germline V gene sequence: CDR1 SGHAT, CDR2 FQNNGV. The V and J ends lost 1 base and 2 bases respectively, with 7 bases between them. The CDR3 length is 14 residues. CDR3 in DNA: TGTGCCAGCAGCTTAGCGCAGTTCACAGATACGCAGTATTTT. Its translation: CASSLAQFTDTQYF.

This clone was detected only a few times. This chain links TRBV27 with TRBJ2-1; D is unresolved. CDR1 and CDR2 (germline): MNHEY, SMNVEV (reference sequence). The CDR3 has 14 residues. Trimming stripped 3 bases from V and 0 bases from J, with 6 bases between. The chain's CDR3 is CASSFAYSYNEQFF. The CDR3 DNA sequence: TGTGCCAGCAGTTTCGCGTACTCCTACAATGAGCAGTTCTTC.

The V call is TRBV4-1, the J call TRBJ1-3; weak D call: TRBD1 (5 bases). V lost 1 base and J lost 6, with 16 bases in between. This CDR3 contains 16 residues. The germline gives CDR1 MGHRA, CDR2 YSYEKL. The CDR3 region is CASSQGTTGMKNTIYF. The CDR3 coding sequence is TGCGCCAGCAGCCAAGGAACCACAGGCATGAAAAACACCATATATTTT.

The chain employs TRBV6-5 and TRBJ2-2; D remains unclear. The germline V and J ends were trimmed by 8 bases and 5 bases, with 6 bases remaining between them. CDR3 length equals 11 residues. Looked up from germline, CDR1 is MNHEY and CDR2 is SVGAGI. The CDR3 nucleotides are TGTGCCAGCCCCGGGACCGGGGAGCTGTTTTTT. Translation: CASPGTGELFF.

J is TRBJ1-3 and V is TRBV21-1; the D call in the table, TRBD1, was not verified against the DNA. TRBV21-1 is a known pseudogene. The CDR3 is 15 residues long. The CDR3 loop is CASSSRYGQGNTIYF. CDR3 DNA sequence: TGTGCCAGCAGCTCGCGATATGGACAGGGAAACACCATATATTTT.

V and J are TRBV18 and TRBJ1-2, with D maybe TRBD1 (6 bases). Trimming pared 3 bases from V and 0 bases from J, leaving 20 bases between. The V gene's germline CDR1 is KGHSH and CDR2 LQKENI. This CDR3 contains 18 residues. CDR3 loop: CASSPLLRGQRPNYGYTF. In DNA, the CDR3 is TGTGCCAGCTCACCCCTGCTACGTGGACAGCGTCCTAACTATGGCTACACCTTC. Full variable domain (missing parts from reference TRBV18 and TRBJ1-2): NAGVMQNPRHLVRRRGQEARLRCSPMKGHSHVYWYRQLPEEGLKFMVYLQKENIIDESGMPKERFSAEFPKEGPSILRIQQVVRGDSAAYFCASSPLLRGQRPNYGYTFGSGTRLTVV.

V is TRBV5-4 and J is TRBJ1-1; D is perhaps TRBD1 (5 bases). The CDR3 totals 16 residues. Germline lookup yields CDR1 SGHNT and CDR2 YYREEE (reference sequence). Trimming shortened V by 0 bases and J by 7 bases, and 19 bases separated the two germline ends. This chain's CDR3 is CASSLEGRTGRLEAFF. CDR3 DNA: TGTGCCAGCAGCTTGGAGGGCAGAACAGGCCGCCTTGAAGCTTTCTTT. The full variable domain, with the rest looked up from reference TRBV5-4 and TRBJ1-1, is ETGVTQSPTHLIKTRGQQVTLRCSSQSGHNTVSWYQQALGQGPQFIFQYYREEENGRGNFPPRFSGLQFPNYSSELNVNALELDDSALYLCASSLEGRTGRLEAFFGQGTRLTVV.

The genes are TRBV19 and TRBJ2-1; a possible D gene is TRBD2 (6 bases). The CDR3 length is 13 residues. V was trimmed by 3 bases and J by 4 bases, leaving 7 bases between them. Germline V gene lookup returns CDR1 LNHDA and CDR2 SQIVND (reference sequence). The CDR3 is CASSMGTYNEQFF. The DNA for the CDR3 is TGTGCCAGTAGTATGGGGACTTACAATGAGCAGTTCTTC.

This chain joins TRBV2 and TRBJ1-5, with D possibly TRBD1 on 6 matching bases. Trimming stripped 7 bases from V and 4 bases from J, with 20 bases between. CDR1 and CDR2 (germline): SNHLY, FYNNEI. The CDR3 contains 16 residues. CDR3 DNA: TGTGCCAGCAAAGTAGGGGTTCTGGGGGCAAATCAGCCCCAGCATTTT. It encodes CASKVGVLGANQPQHF.

This clone was counted only a few times. The rearrangement uses TRBV7-9 and TRBJ1-4; D perhaps matches TRBD1 (6 bases). V dropped 2 bases and J dropped 8 bases, with 12 bases sitting between them. CDR1 is SEHNR and CDR2 is FQNEAQ in the germline V gene (reference sequence). The CDR3 sequence is 14 residues long. Here the CDR3 reads CASSLSVQGEKLFF. CDR3 in DNA: TGTGCCAGCAGCTTATCCGTACAGGGAGAAAAACTGTTTTTT.

The table lists this clone with a count of one. This chain connects TRBV5-4 to TRBJ2-5; 8 nucleotides align to TRBD2. There are 14 residues in the CDR3. V lost 4 bases to trimming and J lost 2 bases; unmatched junction nucleotides: 4. CDR1 and CDR2 from the germline V gene are SGHNT and YYREEE (reference sequence). The CDR3 region has the DNA TGTGCCAGCAGCGCGGGGGGACTACAAGAGACCCAGTACTTC. It translates to CASSAGGLQETQYF.

V is TRBV6-6 and J is TRBJ2-2; 7 bases line up with TRBD2. Germline V gene data show CDR1 as MNHNY and CDR2 as SVGAGI (reference sequence). The CDR3 length is 16 residues. The ends lost 2 bases at V and 3 bases at J; junction bases unmatched: 6. CDR3 protein: CASSYVREVYTGELFF. The CDR3 DNA follows: TGTGCCAGCAGTTACGTTCGGGAGGTTTACACCGGGGAGCTGTTTTTT.